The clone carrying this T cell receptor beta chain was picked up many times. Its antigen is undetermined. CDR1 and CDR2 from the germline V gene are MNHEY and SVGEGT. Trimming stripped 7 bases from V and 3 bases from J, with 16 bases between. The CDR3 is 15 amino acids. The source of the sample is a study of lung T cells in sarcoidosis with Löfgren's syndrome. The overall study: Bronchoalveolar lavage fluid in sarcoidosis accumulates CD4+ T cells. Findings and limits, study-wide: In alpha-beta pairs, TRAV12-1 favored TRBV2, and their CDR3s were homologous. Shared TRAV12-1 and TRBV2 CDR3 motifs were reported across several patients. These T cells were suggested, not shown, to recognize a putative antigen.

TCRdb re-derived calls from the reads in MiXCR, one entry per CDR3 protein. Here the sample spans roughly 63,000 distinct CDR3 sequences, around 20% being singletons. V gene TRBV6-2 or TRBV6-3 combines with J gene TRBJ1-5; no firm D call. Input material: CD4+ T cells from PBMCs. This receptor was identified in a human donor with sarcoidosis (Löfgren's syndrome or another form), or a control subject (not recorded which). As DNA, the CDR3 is TGTGCCAGCAACGAAACCCCGAGGGCCAATCAGCCCCAGCATTTT. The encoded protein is CASNETPRANQPQHF.